Given below is one T cell receptor (beta chain) in context. Produced via immunoSEQ multiplex PCR; TCRdb's table is partial and in-frame only. In the table there are about 62,000 clones, 70% to 80% of which are singletons. These data belong to a study of blood T cell repertoires in COVID-19. About the study: COVID-19 samples, acute and convalescent, were from the United States, Italy and Spain. T cells, B-cell-depleted T cells, or PBMCs provided the cDNA or gDNA that served as material.

This CDR3 is built from 14 residues. Germline CDR1 is SNHLY and CDR2 is FYNNEI. V dropped 6 bases and J dropped 5 bases, with 16 bases sitting between them. The chain is built from TRBV2 and TRBJ2-5; TRBD1 might be the D (6 bases). The sample was peripheral blood. This sequence originates from a man between 60 and 75 years old with acute or convalescent COVID-19. CDR3 coding DNA: TGTGCCAGCAGCAAAGGGGGATTTCAGGAGACCCAGTACTTC. Its translation: CASSKGGFQETQYF.